Below are 30 T cell receptor beta chains sequenced from a single sample in a study of blood T cell repertoires in COVID-19. Generated by immunoSEQ multiplex PCR, the TCRdb table keeps only in-frame clones and is missing some. The sample carries about 240,000 clones, roughly 77% recorded once. Sequencing was done on a sample of peripheral blood. These receptors all stem from a woman older than 75 with acute or convalescent COVID-19.

The rearrangement joins TRBV15 to TRBJ2-7; 7 positions agree with TRBD2. Germline V CDR1 and CDR2: LNHNV, YYDKDF (reference sequence). The CDR3 is 17 residues long. The V and J ends lost 4 bases and 0 bases, in that order; junction bases with no gene match: 12. The CDR3 sequence is CATSTFTGTKSSYEQYF. DNA of the CDR3: TGTGCCACCAGCACCTTTACCGGGACTAAGAGCTCCTACGAGCAGTACTTC.

The chain uses TRBV18 and TRBJ2-7; possibly TRBD1 for D (6 bases). This CDR3 contains 16 residues. Per germline, CDR1 KGHSH and CDR2 LQKENI. The ends were cut back, 1 base at V and 3 bases at J, with 16 bases in the middle. The CDR3 here is CASSPLGAIGGYEQYF. CDR3 coding DNA: TGTGCCAGCTCACCACTGGGGGCAATAGGAGGCTACGAGCAGTACTTC.

Worth noting for this clone: Other DNA variants within this sample encode the same CDR3. The gene calls are TRBV3-1 (or the pseudogene TRBV3-2) and TRBJ2-7; 7 bases align to TRBD2. Germline-derived CDR1 and CDR2 are LGHDT and YNNKEL (reference sequence). Germline trimming cut 1 base from V and 2 bases from J; bases unmatched to any gene: 5. The CDR3 covers 15 residues. DNA for the CDR3: TGTGCCAGCAGCCAAGGGCTAGCGGCTACCTACGAGCAGTACTTC. Translation gives CASSQGLAATYEQYF.

The V call is TRBV5-5, the J call TRBJ2-7, with 11 bases identical to TRBD2. Losses at the gene ends were 4 bases for V and 5 bases for J; bases not matched to a gene: 8. Germline V lookup: CDR1 SGHKS, CDR2 YYEKEE (reference sequence). This CDR3 contains 15 residues. CDR3 amino acids: CASSPRLAGNNEQYF. CDR3 nucleotides: TGTGCCAGCAGCCCCAGACTAGCGGGAAATAACGAGCAGTACTTC. The full variable domain, in which reference TRBV5-5 and TRBJ2-7 provide the parts outside the CDR3, is DAGVTQSPTHLIKTRGQQVTLRCSPISGHKSVSWYQQVLGQGPQFIFQYYEKEERGRGNFPDRFSARQFPNYSSELNVNALLLGDSALYLCASSPRLAGNNEQYFGPGTRLTVT.

This chain connects TRBV19 to TRBJ1-1; tentative D call: TRBD1 (5 bases). V lost 3 bases and J lost 6, with 17 bases in between. The CDR3 has 15 residues. Germline V gene data show CDR1 as LNHDA and CDR2 as SQIVND (reference sequence). CDR3 DNA: TGTGCCAGTAGTATTCTCCTTCCAGGGATCCCTGAAGCTTTCTTT. Its translation is CASSILLPGIPEAFF.

The chain uses TRBV24-1 and TRBJ1-2, with D possibly being TRBD1 (6 bases). Looked up from germline, CDR1 is KGHDR and CDR2 is SFDVKD. V was trimmed by 4 bases and J by 2 bases, leaving 10 bases between them. The CDR3 is 14 amino acids. CDR3 in amino acids: CATSDPDRNYGYTF. Here the CDR3 DNA reads TGTGCCACCAGTGACCCGGACAGAAACTATGGCTACACCTTC.

This chain links TRBV24-1 with TRBJ2-1; 8 bases fit TRBD2. The CDR3 totals 15 residues. With V trimmed by 3 bases and J by 4 bases, 4 bases remained unmatched. Per the germline V gene, CDR1 is KGHDR and CDR2 is SFDVKD. CDR3 protein: CATSDPTSGYNEQFF. The CDR3 bases are TGTGCCACCAGTGATCCCACTAGCGGATACAATGAGCAGTTCTTC.

V and J are TRBV3-1 (or the pseudogene TRBV3-2) and TRBJ2-1; TRBD2 aligns across 11 bases. The J segment lost 6 bases and the V segment lost 3 bases, leaving 7 bases of the junction unmatched. CDR3 length: 16 amino acids. Germline CDR1 reads LGHDT; CDR2 reads YNNKEL (reference sequence). CDR3 region: CASSQNGGLAVNEQFF. DNA for the CDR3: TGTGCCAGCAGCCAGAATGGGGGACTAGCGGTCAATGAGCAGTTCTTC.

The J gene is TRBJ1-1, the V gene TRBV6-2 or TRBV6-3; 10 nucleotides match TRBD1. Trimming took 6 bases from V and 0 from J; bases not matched to a gene: 13. This CDR3 comprises 18 residues. Germline V gene lookup returns CDR1 MNHEY and CDR2 SVGEGT. CDR3 in DNA: TGTGCCAGCAGCTGGCGGCCGGGACAGGGGCTCCTGAACACTGAAGCTTTCTTT. Translation gives CASSWRPGQGLLNTEAFF.

CDR3 DNA sequence: TGCGCCAGCTTTAGCGGGAGGGCCTCGGTAGATACGCAGTATTTT. Translated: CASFSGRASVDTQYF. The chain recombines TRBV5-1 with TRBJ2-3, with 11 bases identical to TRBD2. There are 15 residues in the CDR3. Looked up from germline, CDR1 is SGHRS and CDR2 is YFSETQ. J lost 5 bases, V lost 7 bases, and 9 bases had no gene match.

CDR3 DNA: TGCGCCAGCAGCCAGAACAGCGATACGCAGTATTTT. Its translation: CASSQNSDTQYF. V is TRBV4-1 and J is TRBJ2-3; unclear D gene. CDR1 and CDR2 from the germline V gene are MGHRA and YSYEKL. CDR3 length: 12 amino acids. The germline V and J ends were trimmed by 3 bases and 6 bases, with 7 bases remaining between them.

This clone was seen once. J is TRBJ2-5 and V is TRBV18; D possibly corresponds to TRBD2 (6 bases). Per germline, CDR1 KGHSH and CDR2 LQKENI. The CDR3 sequence is 15 residues long. The ends were cut back, 3 bases at V and 2 bases at J, with 13 bases in the middle. CDR3 DNA sequence: TGTGCCAGCTCACCTCTGCGGGACGGTCAAGAGACCCAGTACTTC. This translates into CASSPLRDGQETQYF.

The chain employs TRBV10-3 and TRBJ2-1; a weak D match, TRBD2 (6 bases). Germline V gene data show CDR1 as ENHRY and CDR2 as SYGVKD. CDR3 length: 14 residues. The ends were cut back, 8 bases at V and 2 bases at J, with 13 bases in the middle. CDR3 amino acids: CAIGDLAPYNEQFF. The CDR3 DNA sequence: TGTGCCATCGGGGATCTAGCGCCCTACAATGAGCAGTTCTTC.

The chain employs TRBV19 and TRBJ2-1; 11 nucleotides agree with TRBD2. This CDR3 comprises 15 residues. Looked up from germline, CDR1 is LNHDA and CDR2 is SQIVND (reference sequence). J gave up 3 bases and V 6 bases, and 4 bases lay outside the gene matches. CDR3 DNA sequence: TGTGCCAGTAGACCGACTAGCGGGAACTACAATGAGCAGTTCTTC. Translated: CASRPTSGNYNEQFF.

This clone was seen a handful of times. V gene TRBV6-6 combines with J gene TRBJ2-5, with D possibly being TRBD1 (6 bases). Trimming cost V 2 bases and J 1 base, with 11 bases left between them. CDR3 length: 15 residues. Per the germline V gene, CDR1 is MNHNY and CDR2 is SVGAGI (reference sequence). The CDR3 region has the DNA TGTGCCAGCAGTTACGGGGGCTACAGCCAAGAGACCCAGTACTTC. Amino acids: CASSYGGYSQETQYF.

The chain uses TRBV2 and TRBJ2-5, with 14 bases identical to TRBD2. The J segment lost 4 bases and the V segment lost 3 bases, leaving 4 bases of the junction unmatched. The CDR3 consists of 16 residues. The germline gives CDR1 SNHLY, CDR2 FYNNEI. The CDR3 loop is CASSEGLAGVRETQYF. In DNA form, the CDR3 reads TGTGCCAGCAGTGAGGGACTAGCGGGAGTCAGAGAGACCCAGTACTTC.

V and J are TRBV5-8 and TRBJ1-2, with D perhaps matching TRBD1 (6 bases). CDR1 and CDR2 from the germline V gene are SGHTS and YDEGEE. Trimming took 4 bases from V and 4 from J, leaving 8 bases between them. The CDR3 loop spans 12 amino acids. Here the CDR3 DNA reads TGTGCCAGCAGCGGGGACATCTATGGCTACACCTTC. Its translation: CASSGDIYGYTF.

This chain uses TRBV18 with TRBJ1-1; TRBD1 agrees at 8 bases. With V trimmed by 5 bases and J by 6 bases, 8 bases remained unmatched. CDR1 and CDR2 from the germline V gene are KGHSH and LQKENI. There are 14 residues in the CDR3. The CDR3 protein is CASSNTGGEAEAFF. The CDR3 nucleotides read TGTGCCAGCTCAAATACAGGGGGAGAGGCTGAAGCTTTCTTT. Complete variable domain (other parts from reference TRBV18 and TRBJ1-1): NAGVMQNPRHLVRRRGQEARLRCSPMKGHSHVYWYRQLPEEGLKFMVYLQKENIIDESGMPKERFSAEFPKEGPSILRIQQVVRGDSAAYFCASSNTGGEAEAFFGQGTRLTVV.

V gene TRBV6-2 or TRBV6-3 combines with J gene TRBJ2-3; D is uncertain. Germline V gene sequence: CDR1 MNHEY, CDR2 SVGEGT. The CDR3 has 12 residues. Trimming removed 6 bases from V and 5 bases from J, with 9 bases in between. CDR3 sequence (DNA): TGTGCCAGCAGCCCCTACGGAGATACGCAGTATTTT. Its translation: CASSPYGDTQYF.

The chain links TRBV6-7 to TRBJ2-5, with 13 bases aligning to TRBD2. TRBV6-7 is treated as an ORF (open reading frame) with a function not yet certain. The CDR3 is 17 amino acids. The ends lost 8 bases at V and 1 base at J; junction bases unmatched: 10. The CDR3: CASLIGLAGEGQETQYF. In DNA, the CDR3 is TGTGCCAGCCTGATCGGACTAGCGGGGGAGGGCCAAGAGACCCAGTACTTC.

The rearrangement links TRBV6-5 to TRBJ1-5, with D perhaps matching TRBD1 (6 bases). Per the germline V gene, CDR1 is MNHEY and CDR2 is SVGAGI. CDR3 size: 15 residues. V dropped 6 bases and J dropped 3 bases, with 15 bases sitting between them. This CDR3 reads CASRLTGSDNQPQHF. For the CDR3, the DNA is TGTGCCAGCAGGTTGACAGGCTCCGACAATCAGCCCCAGCATTTT.

The V gene is TRBV14, the J gene TRBJ2-3; 11 positions agree with TRBD2. Germline loops: CDR1 SGHDN, CDR2 FVKESK. This CDR3 has 17 residues. Trimming removed 1 base from V and 3 bases from J; junction bases left unmatched: 6. The CDR3 loop is CASSQVSGRARTDTQYF. The CDR3 DNA follows: TGTGCCAGCAGCCAAGTTAGCGGGAGGGCCCGGACAGATACGCAGTATTTT.

The chain uses TRBV7-7 and TRBJ2-5; 7 nucleotides align to TRBD1. The CDR3 has 17 amino acids. CDR1 is SSHAT, CDR2 FNYEAQ, per germline (reference sequence). The V gene end was trimmed by 5 bases and the J gene end by 5 bases; junction bases not matched to a gene: 17. CDR3 region: CASSPTPRGQLKETQYF. CDR3 DNA: TGTGCCAGCAGCCCCACCCCGAGGGGGCAGTTAAAGGAGACCCAGTACTTC.

V usage is TRBV6-1 and J usage is TRBJ1-2, with D possibly matching TRBD1 (5 bases). Germline values: CDR1 MNHNS, CDR2 SASEGT. This CDR3 contains 13 residues. The V end was cut by 1 base, the J end by 6 bases, with 9 bases between. The CDR3 sequence is CASSEGGRNGYTF. As DNA, the CDR3 is TGTGCCAGCAGTGAAGGGGGCCGAAATGGCTACACCTTC.

This clone was seen more than once but under ten times. The V and J genes are TRBV7-9 and TRBJ2-3; 7 bases are shared with TRBD2. The CDR3 length is 16 residues. With V trimmed by 4 bases and J by 0 bases, 7 bases remained unmatched. Germline V gives CDR1 SEHNR, CDR2 FQNEAQ (reference sequence). DNA for the CDR3: TGTGCCAGCAGCTCGCGGACTAGACCGAGCACAGATACGCAGTATTTT. It encodes CASSSRTRPSTDTQYF. Full variable domain (remainder filled in from reference TRBV7-9 and TRBJ2-3): DTGVSQNPRHKITKRGQNVTFRCDPISEHNRLYWYRQTLGQGPEFLTYFQNEAQLEKSRLLSDRFSAERPKGSFSTLEIQRTEQGDSAMYLCASSSRTRPSTDTQYFGPGTRLTVL.

This chain connects TRBV6-5 to TRBJ2-5, with TRBD2 matching over 10 bases. From germline, CDR1 is MNHEY and CDR2 SVGAGI. This CDR3 has 15 amino acids. V lost 0 bases and J lost 7; bases outside the gene matches: 5. The CDR3: CASSYSVAGGGTQYF. The CDR3 DNA follows: TGTGCCAGCAGTTACTCAGTAGCGGGAGGAGGGACCCAGTACTTC.

The V and J genes are TRBV5-4 and TRBJ2-1; tentative D call: TRBD1 (5 bases). The V gene's germline CDR1 is SGHNT and CDR2 YYREEE (reference sequence). The CDR3 sequence is 14 residues long. Trimming removed 1 base from V and 7 bases from J, with 12 bases in between. In DNA form, the CDR3 reads TGTGCCAGCAGCTTGTCGGCAGGGATGAATGAGCAGTTCTTC. Its translation is CASSLSAGMNEQFF.

The count of this clone is one. Its ends do not fully match the called genes, so a read error is possible. The rearrangement joins TRBV5-3 to TRBJ1-1; D is possibly TRBD1 (5 bases). TRBV5-3 counts as an open reading frame of uncertain function. The CDR3 is 8 residues long. CDR3 residues: CARMWGPF. DNA of the CDR3: TGTGCCAGAATGTGGGGCCCCTTT.

The chain combines TRBV21-1 with TRBJ1-2; the table assigns TRBD1, which was not confirmed against the DNA. TRBV21-1 counts as a pseudogene. This CDR3 is 16 amino acids long. This chain's CDR3 is CASSKVGDRGYYGYTF. The CDR3 coding sequence is TGTGCCAGCAGCAAAGTAGGCGACAGGGGATACTATGGCTACACCTTC.

Remarks on this clone: The identical CDR3 is also encoded by other nucleotide sequences in the sample. This chain joins TRBV19 and TRBJ2-3; TRBD2 matches at 13 bases. Germline CDR1 and CDR2: LNHDA and SQIVND (reference sequence). The length of the CDR3 is 16 residues. V lost 4 bases to trimming and J lost 0 bases; unmatched junction nucleotides: 1. CDR3 amino acids: CASSRTSGGSTDTQYF. DNA for the CDR3: TGTGCCAGTAGTAGGACTAGCGGGGGTAGCACAGATACGCAGTATTTT.